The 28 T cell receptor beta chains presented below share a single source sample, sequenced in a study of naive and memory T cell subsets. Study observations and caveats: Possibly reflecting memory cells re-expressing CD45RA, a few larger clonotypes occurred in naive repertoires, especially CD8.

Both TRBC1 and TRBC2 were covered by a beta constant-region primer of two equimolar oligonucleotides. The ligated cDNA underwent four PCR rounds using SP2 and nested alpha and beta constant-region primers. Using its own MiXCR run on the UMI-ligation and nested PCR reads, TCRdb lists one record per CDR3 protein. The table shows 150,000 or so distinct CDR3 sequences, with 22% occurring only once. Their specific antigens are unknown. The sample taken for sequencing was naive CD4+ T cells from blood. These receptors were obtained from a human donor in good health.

This CDR3 reads CASSQIAGAKSSGANVLTF. CDR3 DNA: TGCGCCAGCAGCCAAATAGCGGGAGCCAAGTCTTCTGGGGCCAACGTCCTGACTTTC. The chain links TRBV4-3 to TRBJ2-6; 9 nucleotides line up with TRBD2. The V gene end was trimmed by 2 bases and the J gene end by 1 base; junction bases not matched to a gene: 9. The CDR3 is 19 amino acids. Germline values: CDR1 LGHNA, CDR2 YSLEER.

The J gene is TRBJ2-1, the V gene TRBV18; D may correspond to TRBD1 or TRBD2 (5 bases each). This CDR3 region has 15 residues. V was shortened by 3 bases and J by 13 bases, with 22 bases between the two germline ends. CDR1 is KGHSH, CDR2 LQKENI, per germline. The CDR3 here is CASSPGTVFTTSQFF. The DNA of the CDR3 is TGTGCCAGCTCACCCGGGACCGTCTTTACTACAAGTCAGTTCTTC. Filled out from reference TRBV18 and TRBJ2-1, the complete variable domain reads NAGVMQNPRHLVRRRGQEARLRCSPMKGHSHVYWYRQLPEEGLKFMVYLQKENIIDESGMPKERFSAEFPKEGPSILRIQQVVRGDSAAYFCASSPGTVFTTSQFFGPGTRLTVL.

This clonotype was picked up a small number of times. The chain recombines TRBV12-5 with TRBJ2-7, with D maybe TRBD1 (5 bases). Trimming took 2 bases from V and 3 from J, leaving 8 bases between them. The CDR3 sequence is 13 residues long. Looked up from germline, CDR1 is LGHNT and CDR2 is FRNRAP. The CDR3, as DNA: TGTGCTAGTGGTTTGCTCGGACACTACGAGCAGTACTTC. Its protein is CASGLLGHYEQYF.

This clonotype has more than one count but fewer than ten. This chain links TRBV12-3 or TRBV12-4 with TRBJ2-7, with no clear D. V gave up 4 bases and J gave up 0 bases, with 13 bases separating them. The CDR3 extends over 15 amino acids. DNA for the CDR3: TGTGCCAGCAGTTGGGGAAGGGCGAGCTCCTACGAGCAGTACTTC. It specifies CASSWGRASSYEQYF.

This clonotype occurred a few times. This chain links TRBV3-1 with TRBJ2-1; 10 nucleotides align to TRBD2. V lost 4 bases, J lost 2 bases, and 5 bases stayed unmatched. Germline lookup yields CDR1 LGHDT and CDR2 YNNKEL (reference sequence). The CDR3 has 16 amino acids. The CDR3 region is CASSPGLADAYNEQFF. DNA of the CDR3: TGTGCCAGCAGCCCCGGACTAGCGGATGCCTACAATGAGCAGTTCTTC.

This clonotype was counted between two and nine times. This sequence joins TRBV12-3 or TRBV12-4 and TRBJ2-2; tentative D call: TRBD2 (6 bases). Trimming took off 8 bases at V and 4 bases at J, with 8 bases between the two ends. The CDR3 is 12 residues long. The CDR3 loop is CASGGFTGELFF. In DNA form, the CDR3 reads TGTGCCAGCGGGGGGTTCACCGGGGAGCTGTTTTTT.

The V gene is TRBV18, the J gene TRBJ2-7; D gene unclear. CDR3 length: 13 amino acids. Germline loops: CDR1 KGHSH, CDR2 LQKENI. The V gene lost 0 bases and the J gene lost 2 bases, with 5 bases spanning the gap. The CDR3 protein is CASSPPGTYEQYF. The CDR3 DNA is TGTGCCAGCTCACCACCGGGCACCTACGAGCAGTACTTC.

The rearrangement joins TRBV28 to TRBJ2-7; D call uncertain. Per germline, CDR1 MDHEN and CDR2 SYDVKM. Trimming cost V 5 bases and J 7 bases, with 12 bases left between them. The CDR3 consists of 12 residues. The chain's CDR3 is CASSLPFEEQYF. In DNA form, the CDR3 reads TGTGCCAGCAGTCTCCCCTTTGAAGAGCAGTACTTC.

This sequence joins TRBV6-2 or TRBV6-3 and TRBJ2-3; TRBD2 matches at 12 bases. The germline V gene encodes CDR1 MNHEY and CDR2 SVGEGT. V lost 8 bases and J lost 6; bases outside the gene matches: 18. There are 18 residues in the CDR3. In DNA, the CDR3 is TGTGCCAGCTCTCCCCCGATCGGACTAGCGGGATATAGGGATACGCAGTATTTT. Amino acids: CASSPPIGLAGYRDTQYF.

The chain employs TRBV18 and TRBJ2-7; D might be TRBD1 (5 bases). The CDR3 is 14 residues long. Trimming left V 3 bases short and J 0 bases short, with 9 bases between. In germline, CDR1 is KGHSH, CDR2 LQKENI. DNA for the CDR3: TGTGCCAGCTCACCTGTTGGGGCCTCCTACGAGCAGTACTTC. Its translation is CASSPVGASYEQYF.

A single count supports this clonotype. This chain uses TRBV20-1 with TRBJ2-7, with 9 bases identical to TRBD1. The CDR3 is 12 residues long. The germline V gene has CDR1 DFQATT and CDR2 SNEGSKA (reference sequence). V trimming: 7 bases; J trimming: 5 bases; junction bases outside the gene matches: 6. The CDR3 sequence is CSVPDRGDEQYF. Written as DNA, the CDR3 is TGCAGTGTCCCGGACAGGGGAGACGAGCAGTACTTC.

CDR3 bases: TGTGCCAGCAGCTTAATAGCGGCAACTATCCCTAATGAGCAGTTCTTC. It encodes CASSLIAATIPNEQFF. The J gene is TRBJ2-1, the V gene TRBV7-2, with D perhaps TRBD2 (6 bases). The CDR3 spans 16 residues. Germline V gene data show CDR1 as SGHTA and CDR2 as FQGNSA. V lost 2 bases and J 7 bases, leaving 18 bases between the germline ends.

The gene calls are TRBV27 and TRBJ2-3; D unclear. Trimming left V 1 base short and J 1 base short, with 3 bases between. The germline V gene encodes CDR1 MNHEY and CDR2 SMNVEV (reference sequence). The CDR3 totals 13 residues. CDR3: CASSLWRTDTQYF. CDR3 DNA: TGTGCCAGCAGTTTATGGCGCACAGATACGCAGTATTTT.

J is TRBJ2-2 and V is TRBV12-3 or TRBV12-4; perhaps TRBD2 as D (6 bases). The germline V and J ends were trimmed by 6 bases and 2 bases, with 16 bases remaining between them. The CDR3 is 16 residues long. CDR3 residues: CASRALPGLNTGELFF. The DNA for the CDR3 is TGTGCCAGCAGGGCTCTACCGGGACTTAACACCGGGGAGCTGTTTTTT.

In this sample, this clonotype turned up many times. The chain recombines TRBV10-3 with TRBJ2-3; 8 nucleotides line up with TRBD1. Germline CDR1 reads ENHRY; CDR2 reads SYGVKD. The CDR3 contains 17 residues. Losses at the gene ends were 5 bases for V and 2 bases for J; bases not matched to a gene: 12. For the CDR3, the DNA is TGTGCCATCAGTTCCCCCCCTCGGGACAGGCACACAGATACGCAGTATTTT. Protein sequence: CAISSPPRDRHTDTQYF.

The CDR3 sequence: CASGLTGVYNEQFF. In nucleotides, the CDR3 is TGCGCCAGCGGTTTGACGGGAGTGTACAATGAGCAGTTCTTC. The J gene is TRBJ2-1, the V gene TRBV5-1; D is possibly TRBD2 (6 bases). The CDR3 contains 14 residues. Between the trimmed V and J ends, which lost 7 bases and 4 bases, there was a span of 15 bases. Germline CDR1 is SGHRS and CDR2 is YFSETQ.

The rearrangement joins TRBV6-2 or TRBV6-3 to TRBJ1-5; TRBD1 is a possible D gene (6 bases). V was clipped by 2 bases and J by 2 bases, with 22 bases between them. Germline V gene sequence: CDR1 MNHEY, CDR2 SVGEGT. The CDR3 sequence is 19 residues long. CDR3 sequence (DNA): TGTGCCAGCAGTTACGCGACAGGTATGCGGAGTATCGGCAATCAGCCCCAGCATTTT. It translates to CASSYATGMRSIGNQPQHF.

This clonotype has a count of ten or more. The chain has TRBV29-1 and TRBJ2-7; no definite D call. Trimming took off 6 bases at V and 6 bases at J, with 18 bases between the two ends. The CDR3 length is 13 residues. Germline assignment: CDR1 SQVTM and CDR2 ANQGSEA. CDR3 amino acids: CSVSRTNVGEQYF. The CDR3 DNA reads TGCAGCGTCTCTAGAACAAACGTGGGCGAGCAGTACTTC.

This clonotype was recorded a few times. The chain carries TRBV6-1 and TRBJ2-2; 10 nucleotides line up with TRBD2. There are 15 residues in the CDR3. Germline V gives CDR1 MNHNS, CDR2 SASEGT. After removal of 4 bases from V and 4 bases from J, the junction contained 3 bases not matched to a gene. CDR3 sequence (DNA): TGTGCCAGCAGTGCTCTAGCGGGAGTCACCGGGGAGCTGTTTTTT. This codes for CASSALAGVTGELFF.

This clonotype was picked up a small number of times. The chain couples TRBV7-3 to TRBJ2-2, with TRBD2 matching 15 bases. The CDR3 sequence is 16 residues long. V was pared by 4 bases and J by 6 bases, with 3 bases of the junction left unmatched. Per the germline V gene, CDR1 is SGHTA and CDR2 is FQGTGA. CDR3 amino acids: CASSSRTSGRAGELFF. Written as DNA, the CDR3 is TGTGCCAGCAGCTCACGGACTAGCGGGAGGGCCGGGGAGCTGTTTTTT.

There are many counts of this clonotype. CDR3 bases: TGTGCCAGCAGTTCCCGCAGGGGGTACGAGCAGTACTTC. Residues: CASSSRRGYEQYF. The gene calls are TRBV6-6 and TRBJ2-7; 7 bases line up with TRBD1. V was clipped by 4 bases and J by 4 bases; unmatched bases: 4. Per the germline V gene, CDR1 is MNHNY and CDR2 is SVGAGI (reference sequence). CDR3 size: 13 residues.

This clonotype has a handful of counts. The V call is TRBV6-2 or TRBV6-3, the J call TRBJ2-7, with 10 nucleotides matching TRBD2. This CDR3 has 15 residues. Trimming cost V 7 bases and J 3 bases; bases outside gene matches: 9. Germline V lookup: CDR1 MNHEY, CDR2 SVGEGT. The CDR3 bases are TGTGCCAGCACCCCGCCGGGACTAGCGTACTACGAGCAGTACTTC. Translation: CASTPPGLAYYEQYF.

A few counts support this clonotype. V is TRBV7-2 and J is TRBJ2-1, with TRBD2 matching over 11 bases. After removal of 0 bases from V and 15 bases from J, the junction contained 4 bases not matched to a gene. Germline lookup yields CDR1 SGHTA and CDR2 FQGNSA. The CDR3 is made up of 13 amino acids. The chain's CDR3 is CASSLASGRAMFF. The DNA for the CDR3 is TGTGCCAGCAGCTTAGCTAGCGGGAGGGCGATGTTCTTC.

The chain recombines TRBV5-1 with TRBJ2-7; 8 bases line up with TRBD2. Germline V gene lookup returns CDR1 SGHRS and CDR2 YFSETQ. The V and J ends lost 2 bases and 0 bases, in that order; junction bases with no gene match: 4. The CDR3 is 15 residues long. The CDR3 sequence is CASSFSGKSSYEQYF. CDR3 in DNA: TGCGCCAGCAGCTTTAGCGGGAAGAGCTCCTACGAGCAGTACTTC.

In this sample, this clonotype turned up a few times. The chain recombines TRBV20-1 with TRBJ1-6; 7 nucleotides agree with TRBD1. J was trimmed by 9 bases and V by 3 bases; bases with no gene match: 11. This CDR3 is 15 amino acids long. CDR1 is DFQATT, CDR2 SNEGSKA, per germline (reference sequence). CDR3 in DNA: TGCAGTGCTAGGGACAGGCGACGAGGGGCTTCACCCCTCCACTTT. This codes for CSARDRRRGASPLHF.

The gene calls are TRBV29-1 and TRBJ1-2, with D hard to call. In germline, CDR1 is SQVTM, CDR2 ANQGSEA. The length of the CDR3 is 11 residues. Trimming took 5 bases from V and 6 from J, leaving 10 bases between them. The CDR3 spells CSVLRTDGYTF. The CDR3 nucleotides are TGCAGCGTTTTAAGGACGGATGGCTACACCTTC. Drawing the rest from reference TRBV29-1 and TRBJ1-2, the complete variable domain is SAVISQKPSRDICQRGTSLTIQCQVDSQVTMMFWYRQQPGQSLTLIATANQGSEATYESGFVIDKFPISRPNLTFSTLTVSNMSPEDSSIYLCSVLRTDGYTFGSGTRLTVV.

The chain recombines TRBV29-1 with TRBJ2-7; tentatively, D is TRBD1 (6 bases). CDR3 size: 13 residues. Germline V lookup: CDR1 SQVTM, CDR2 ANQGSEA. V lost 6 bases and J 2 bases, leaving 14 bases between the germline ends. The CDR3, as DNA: TGCAGCGTGGGCCGGACAGCGGCCTACGAGCAGTACTTC. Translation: CSVGRTAAYEQYF.

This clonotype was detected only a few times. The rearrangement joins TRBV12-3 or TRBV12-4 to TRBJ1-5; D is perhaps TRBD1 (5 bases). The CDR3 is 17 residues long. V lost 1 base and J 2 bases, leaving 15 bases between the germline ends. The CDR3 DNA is TGTGCCAGCAGTTTAGAAAACACAGGTCTTGGCAATCAGCCCCAGCATTTT. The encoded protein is CASSLENTGLGNQPQHF.